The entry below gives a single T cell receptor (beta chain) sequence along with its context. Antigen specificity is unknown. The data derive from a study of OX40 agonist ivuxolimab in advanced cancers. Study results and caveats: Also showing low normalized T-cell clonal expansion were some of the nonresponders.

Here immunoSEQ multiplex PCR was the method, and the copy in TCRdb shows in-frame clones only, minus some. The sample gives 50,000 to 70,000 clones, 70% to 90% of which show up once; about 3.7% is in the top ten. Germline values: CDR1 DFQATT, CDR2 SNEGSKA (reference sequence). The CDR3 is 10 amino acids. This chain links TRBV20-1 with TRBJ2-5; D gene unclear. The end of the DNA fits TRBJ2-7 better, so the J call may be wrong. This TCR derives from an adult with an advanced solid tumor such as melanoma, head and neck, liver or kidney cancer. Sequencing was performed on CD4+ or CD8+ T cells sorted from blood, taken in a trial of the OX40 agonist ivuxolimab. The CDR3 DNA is TGCAGTGCCCGCGGCTACGAGCAGTACTTC. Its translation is CSARGYEQYF.